One T cell receptor beta chain is described in this entry. Trimming removed 5 bases from V and 2 bases from J; junction bases left unmatched: 6. The CDR3 loop spans 16 amino acids. Germline V gene lookup returns CDR1 ENHRY and CDR2 SYGVKD. Participant-reported clinical history was the basis for cohort assignment. During the 2 weeks before they entered the study, exposed participants had met someone with a PCR-confirmed or clinician-diagnosed COVID-19 case. The data were taken from a study of blood T cell repertoires in COVID-19. Study details: COVID-19 samples collected from the United States, Italy and Spain covered acute and convalescent phases.

Clones were read by immunoSEQ multiplex PCR, and TCRdb kept only the in-frame ones, dropping some. The data show hundreds of thousands of clones, roughly four fifths seen once. The chain carries TRBV10-3 and TRBJ2-3; 11 bases agree with TRBD2. This TCR was sampled from a woman aged 45-65 years who had been exposed to COVID-19. Sequences were obtained from PBMCs or T cells enriched from blood (not recorded which). The CDR3 region is CAISQLAGAPTDTQYF. In DNA, the CDR3 is TGTGCCATCAGTCAACTAGCGGGGGCTCCCACAGATACGCAGTATTTT.